This TCR beta chain was recovered during a study of T-cell reconstitution after alpha-beta-depleted transplantation in children. Study observations and caveats: After transplant, high TCRbeta diversity at day 60 in some patients arose from surviving recipient T cells and thymic progenitors. Several hundred expanded graft clones reportedly gave rise to the alpha-beta T cells present about two months after transplant. One year post-transplant, T-cell counts and diversity were largely derived from T cells produced anew.

This CDR3 has 11 residues. Germline lookup yields CDR1 SGHVS and CDR2 FNYEAQ. Between the trimmed V and J ends, which lost 4 bases and 7 bases, there was a span of 7 bases. This clonotype was counted between two and nine times. Its antigen is unidentified. Unique molecular identifiers were used in preparing the TCRbeta library. TCRdb itself ran the PCR reads through MiXCR, one entry per CDR3 protein. This sample has 300,000 to 350,000 distinct CDR3 sequences; around 25% occur once, and the top ten carry over 9.5%. V gene TRBV7-6 combines with J gene TRBJ2-5, with a weak D call TRBD2 (5 bases). The specimen was PBMCs, mostly from graft donor cells, collected 180 days after TCRalphabeta/CD19-depleted stem cell transplant. The clonotype comes from a male patient younger than 18 who had a stem cell transplant for acute lymphoblastic leukemia, so the T cells may come from the graft donor. The CDR3 loop is CASSSSGTQYF. CDR3 bases: TGTGCCAGCAGCTCGAGCGGGACCCAGTACTTC.